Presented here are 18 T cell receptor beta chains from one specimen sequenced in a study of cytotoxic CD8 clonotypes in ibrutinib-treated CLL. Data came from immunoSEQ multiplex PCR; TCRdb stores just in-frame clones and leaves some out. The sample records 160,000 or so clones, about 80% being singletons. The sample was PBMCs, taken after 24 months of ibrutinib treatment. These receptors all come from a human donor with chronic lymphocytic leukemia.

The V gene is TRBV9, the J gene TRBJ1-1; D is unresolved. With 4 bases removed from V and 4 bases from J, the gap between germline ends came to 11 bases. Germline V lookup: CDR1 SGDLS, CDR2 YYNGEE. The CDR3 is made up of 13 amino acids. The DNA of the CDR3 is TGTGCCAGCAGCCCCCTCATCGGCACTGAAGCTTTCTTT. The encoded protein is CASSPLIGTEAFF.

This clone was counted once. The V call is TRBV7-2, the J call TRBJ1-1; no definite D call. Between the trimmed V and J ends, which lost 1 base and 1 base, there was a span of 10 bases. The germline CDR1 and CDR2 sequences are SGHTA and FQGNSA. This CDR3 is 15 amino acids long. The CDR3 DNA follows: TGTGCCAGCAGCTTAGGGGGAGCAAGGAACACTGAAGCTTTCTTT. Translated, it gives CASSLGGARNTEAFF.

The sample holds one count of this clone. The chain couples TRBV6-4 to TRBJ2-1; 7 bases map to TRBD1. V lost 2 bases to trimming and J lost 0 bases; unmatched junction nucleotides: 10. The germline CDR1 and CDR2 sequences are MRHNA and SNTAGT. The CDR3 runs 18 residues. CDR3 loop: CASSDRQTGPSSYNEQFF. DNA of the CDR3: TGTGCCAGCAGTGACCGGCAGACAGGGCCCAGCTCCTACAATGAGCAGTTCTTC.

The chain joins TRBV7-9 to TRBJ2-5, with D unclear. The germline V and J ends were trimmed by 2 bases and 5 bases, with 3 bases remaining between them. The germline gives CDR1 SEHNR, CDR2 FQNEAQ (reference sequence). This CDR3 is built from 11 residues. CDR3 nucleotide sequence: TGTGCCAGCAGCTTATCCGAGACCCAGTACTTC. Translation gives CASSLSETQYF.

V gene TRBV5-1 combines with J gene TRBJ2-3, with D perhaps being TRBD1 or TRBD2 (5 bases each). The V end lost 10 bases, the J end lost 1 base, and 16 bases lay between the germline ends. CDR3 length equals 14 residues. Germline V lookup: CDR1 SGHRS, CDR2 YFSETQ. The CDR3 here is CAAGAGDRTDTQYF. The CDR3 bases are TGCGCCGCTGGGGCGGGTGATCGCACAGATACGCAGTATTTT.

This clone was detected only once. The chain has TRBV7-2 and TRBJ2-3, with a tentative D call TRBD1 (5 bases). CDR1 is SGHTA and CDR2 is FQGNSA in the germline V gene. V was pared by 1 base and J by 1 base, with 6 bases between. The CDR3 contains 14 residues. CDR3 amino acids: CASSLVGGTDTQYF. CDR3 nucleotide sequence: TGTGCCAGCAGCTTAGTAGGGGGCACAGATACGCAGTATTTT.

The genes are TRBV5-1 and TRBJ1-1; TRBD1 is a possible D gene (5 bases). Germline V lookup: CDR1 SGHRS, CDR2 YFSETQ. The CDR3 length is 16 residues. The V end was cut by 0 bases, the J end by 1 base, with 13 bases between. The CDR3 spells CASSLGPGRENTEAFF. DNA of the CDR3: TGCGCCAGCAGCTTGGGGCCGGGACGTGAGAACACTGAAGCTTTCTTT.

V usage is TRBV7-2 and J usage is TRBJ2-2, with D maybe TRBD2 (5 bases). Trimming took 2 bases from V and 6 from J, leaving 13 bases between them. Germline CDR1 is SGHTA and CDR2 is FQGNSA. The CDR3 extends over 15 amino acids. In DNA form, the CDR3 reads TGTGCCAGCAGCTTACAGTCGGCACTAGCCGGGGAGCTGTTTTTT. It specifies CASSLQSALAGELFF.

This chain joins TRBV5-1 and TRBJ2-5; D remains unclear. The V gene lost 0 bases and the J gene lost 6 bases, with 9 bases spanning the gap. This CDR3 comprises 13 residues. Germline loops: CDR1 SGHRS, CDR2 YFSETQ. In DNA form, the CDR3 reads TGCGCCAGCAGCTTGGATGGGATGAAGACCCAGTACTTC. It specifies CASSLDGMKTQYF.

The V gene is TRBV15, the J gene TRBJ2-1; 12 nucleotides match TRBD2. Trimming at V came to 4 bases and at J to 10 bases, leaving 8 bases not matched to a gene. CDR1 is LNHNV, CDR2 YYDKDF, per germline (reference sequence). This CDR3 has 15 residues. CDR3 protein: CATSKVALAGGEQFF. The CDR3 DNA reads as TGTGCCACCAGCAAAGTGGCACTAGCGGGAGGCGAGCAGTTCTTC.

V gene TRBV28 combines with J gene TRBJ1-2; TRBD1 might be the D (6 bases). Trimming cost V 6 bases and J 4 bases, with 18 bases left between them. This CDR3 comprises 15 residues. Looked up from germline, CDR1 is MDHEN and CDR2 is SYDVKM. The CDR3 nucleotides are TGTGCCAGCAGACCTACAGGGCCGAGAGGCTATGGCTACACCTTC. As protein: CASRPTGPRGYGYTF.

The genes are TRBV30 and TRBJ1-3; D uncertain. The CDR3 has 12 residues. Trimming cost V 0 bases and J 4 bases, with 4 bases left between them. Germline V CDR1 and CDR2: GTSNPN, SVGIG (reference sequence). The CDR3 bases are TGTGCCTGGAGTGTGTCCGGAAACACCATATATTTT. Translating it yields CAWSVSGNTIYF.

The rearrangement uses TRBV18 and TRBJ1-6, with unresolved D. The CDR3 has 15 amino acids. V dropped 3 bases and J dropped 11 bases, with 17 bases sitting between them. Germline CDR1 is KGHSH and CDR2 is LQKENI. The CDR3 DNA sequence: TGTGCCAGCTCACCGGACCTTCCGACCGTGGCACCCCTCCACTTT. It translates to CASSPDLPTVAPLHF.

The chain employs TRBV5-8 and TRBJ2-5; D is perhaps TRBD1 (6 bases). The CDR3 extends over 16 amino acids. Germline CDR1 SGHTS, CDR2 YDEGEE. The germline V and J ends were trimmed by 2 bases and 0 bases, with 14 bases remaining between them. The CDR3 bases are TGTGCCAGCAGCTTAGAGTCGGGACAAGACCAAGAGACCCAGTACTTC. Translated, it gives CASSLESGQDQETQYF.

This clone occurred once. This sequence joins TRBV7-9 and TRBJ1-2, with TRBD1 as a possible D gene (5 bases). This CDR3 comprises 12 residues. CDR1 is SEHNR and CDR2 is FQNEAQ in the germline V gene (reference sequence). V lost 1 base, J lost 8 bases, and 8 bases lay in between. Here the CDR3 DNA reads TGTGCCAGCAGCTTAGGATGGGGCGGCTACACCTTC. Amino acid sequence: CASSLGWGGYTF.

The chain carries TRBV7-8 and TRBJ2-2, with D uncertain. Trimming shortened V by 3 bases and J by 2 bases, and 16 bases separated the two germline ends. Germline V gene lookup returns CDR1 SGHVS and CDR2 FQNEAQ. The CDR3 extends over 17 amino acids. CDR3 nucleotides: TGTGCCAGCAGCTTCGCCGCCTCAGTCCTAAACACCGGGGAGCTGTTTTTT. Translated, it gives CASSFAASVLNTGELFF. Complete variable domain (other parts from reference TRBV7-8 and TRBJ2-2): GAGVSQSPRYKVAKRGQDVALRCDPISGHVSLFWYQQALGQGPEFLTYFQNEAQLDKSGLPSDRFFAERPEGSVSTLKIQRTQQEDSAVYLCASSFAASVLNTGELFFGEGSRLTVL.

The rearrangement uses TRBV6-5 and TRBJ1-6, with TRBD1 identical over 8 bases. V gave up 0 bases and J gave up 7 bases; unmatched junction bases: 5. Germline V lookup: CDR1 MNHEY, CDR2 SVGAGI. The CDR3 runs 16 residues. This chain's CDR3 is CASSYSRTGQNSPLHF. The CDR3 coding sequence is TGTGCCAGCAGTTACTCCCGGACAGGGCAGAATTCACCCCTCCACTTT.

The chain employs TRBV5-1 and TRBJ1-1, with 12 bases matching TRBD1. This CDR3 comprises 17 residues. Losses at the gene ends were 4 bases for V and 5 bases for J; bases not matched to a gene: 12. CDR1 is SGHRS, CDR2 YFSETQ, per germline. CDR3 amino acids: CASSPGGTGGAFTEAFF. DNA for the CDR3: TGCGCCAGCAGCCCAGGGGGGACAGGGGGCGCGTTTACTGAAGCTTTCTTT. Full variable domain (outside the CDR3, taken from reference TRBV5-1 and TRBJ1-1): KAGVTQTPRYLIKTRGQQVTLSCSPISGHRSVSWYQQTPGQGLQFLFEYFSETQRNKGNFPGRFSGRQFSNSRSEMNVSTLELGDSALYLCASSPGGTGGAFTEAFFGQGTRLTVV.